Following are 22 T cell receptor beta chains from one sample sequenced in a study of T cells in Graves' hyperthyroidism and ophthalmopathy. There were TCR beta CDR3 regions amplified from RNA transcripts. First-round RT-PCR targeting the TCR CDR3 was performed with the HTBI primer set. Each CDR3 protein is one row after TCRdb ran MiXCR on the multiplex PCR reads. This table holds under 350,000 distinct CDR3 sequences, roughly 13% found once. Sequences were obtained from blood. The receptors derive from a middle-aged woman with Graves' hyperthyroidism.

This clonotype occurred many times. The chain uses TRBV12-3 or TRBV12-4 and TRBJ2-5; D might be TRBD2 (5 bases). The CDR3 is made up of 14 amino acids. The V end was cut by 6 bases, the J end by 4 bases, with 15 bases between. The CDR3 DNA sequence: TGTGCCAGCAGCGGCCCGGGGTCAGCAGAGACCCAGTACTTC. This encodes CASSGPGSAETQYF.

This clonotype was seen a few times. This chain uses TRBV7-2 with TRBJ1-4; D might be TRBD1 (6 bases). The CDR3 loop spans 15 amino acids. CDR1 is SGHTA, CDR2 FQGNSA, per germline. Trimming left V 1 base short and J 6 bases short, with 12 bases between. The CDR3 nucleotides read TGTGCCAGCAGCTTAGAGGGGGGGGGTCATGAAAAACTGTTTTTT. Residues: CASSLEGGGHEKLFF.

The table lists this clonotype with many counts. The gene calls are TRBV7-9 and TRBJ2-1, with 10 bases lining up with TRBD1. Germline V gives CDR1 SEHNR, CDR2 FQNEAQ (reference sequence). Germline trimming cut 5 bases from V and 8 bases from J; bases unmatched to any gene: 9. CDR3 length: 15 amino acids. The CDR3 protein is CASSPGTGVHHEQFF. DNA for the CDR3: TGTGCCAGCAGCCCAGGGACAGGGGTGCACCATGAGCAGTTCTTC.

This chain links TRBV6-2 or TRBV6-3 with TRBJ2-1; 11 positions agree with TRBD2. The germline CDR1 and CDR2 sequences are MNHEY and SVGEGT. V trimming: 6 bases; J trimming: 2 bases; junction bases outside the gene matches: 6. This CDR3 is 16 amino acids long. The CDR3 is CASRMLAGGPYNEQFF. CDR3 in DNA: TGTGCCAGCAGAATGCTAGCGGGAGGCCCCTACAATGAGCAGTTCTTC.

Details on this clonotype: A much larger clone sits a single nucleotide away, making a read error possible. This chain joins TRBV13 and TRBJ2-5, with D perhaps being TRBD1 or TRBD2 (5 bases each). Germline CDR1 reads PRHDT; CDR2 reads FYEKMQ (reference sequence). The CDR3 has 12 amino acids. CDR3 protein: CVSSQWGETQYF. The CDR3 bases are TGTGTCAGCAGCCAATGGGGGGAGACCCAGTACTTC.

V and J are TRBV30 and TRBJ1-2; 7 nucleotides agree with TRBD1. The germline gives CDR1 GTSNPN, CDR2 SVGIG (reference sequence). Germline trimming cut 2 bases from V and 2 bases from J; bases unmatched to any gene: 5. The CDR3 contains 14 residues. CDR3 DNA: TGTGCCTGGAGTATCGCGACAGGGAACTATGGCTACACCTTC. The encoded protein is CAWSIATGNYGYTF.

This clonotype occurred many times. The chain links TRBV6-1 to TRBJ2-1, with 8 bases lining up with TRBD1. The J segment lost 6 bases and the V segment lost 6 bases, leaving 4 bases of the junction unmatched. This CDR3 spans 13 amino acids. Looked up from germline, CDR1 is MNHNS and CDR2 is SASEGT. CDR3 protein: CASSRQGINEQFF. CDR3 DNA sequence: TGTGCCAGCAGCAGACAGGGGATCAATGAGCAGTTCTTC.

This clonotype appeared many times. The CDR3 region has the DNA TGTGCCAGCAGTTTACATTTGAGATTTAGTAACCAAGAGACCCAGTACTTC. Its translation: CASSLHLRFSNQETQYF. The rearrangement uses TRBV27 and TRBJ2-5; D is ambiguous. The CDR3 covers 17 residues. V was shortened by 2 bases and J by 0 bases, with 16 bases between the two germline ends. Germline V CDR1 and CDR2: MNHEY, SMNVEV (reference sequence).

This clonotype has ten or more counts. The chain's CDR3 is CASSLQGTTYNEQFF. The CDR3 region has the DNA TGTGCCAGCAGCTTACAGGGGACTACCTACAATGAGCAGTTCTTC. The V gene is TRBV7-2, the J gene TRBJ2-1; tentative D call: TRBD2 (7 bases). The CDR3 is 15 residues long. The germline V gene encodes CDR1 SGHTA and CDR2 FQGNSA. V gave up 2 bases and J gave up 2 bases, with 10 bases separating them.

The CDR3 loop reads CASSQGTSGMVETQYF. The CDR3 region has the DNA TGTGCCAGCAGCCAAGGGACTAGCGGGATGGTCGAGACCCAGTACTTC. The chain combines TRBV4-2 with TRBJ2-5; 12 bases agree with TRBD2. The CDR3 has 16 residues. CDR1 LGHNA and CDR2 YNFKEQ come from the germline V gene. V lost 1 base, J lost 5 bases, and 5 bases stayed unmatched.

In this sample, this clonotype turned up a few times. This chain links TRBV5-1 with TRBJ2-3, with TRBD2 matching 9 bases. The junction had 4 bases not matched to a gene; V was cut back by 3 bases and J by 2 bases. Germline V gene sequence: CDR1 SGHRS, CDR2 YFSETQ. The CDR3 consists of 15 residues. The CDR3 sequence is CASSSLAGLTDTQYF. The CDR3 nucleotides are TGCGCCAGCAGCTCCCTAGCGGGGCTCACAGATACGCAGTATTTT.

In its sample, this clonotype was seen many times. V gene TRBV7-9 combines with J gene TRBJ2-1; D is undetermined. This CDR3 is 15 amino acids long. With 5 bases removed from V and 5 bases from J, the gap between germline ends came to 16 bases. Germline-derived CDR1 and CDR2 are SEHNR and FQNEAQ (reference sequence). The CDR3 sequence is CASSRRRWGNNEQFF. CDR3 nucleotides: TGTGCCAGCAGCCGTAGAAGATGGGGTAACAATGAGCAGTTCTTC.

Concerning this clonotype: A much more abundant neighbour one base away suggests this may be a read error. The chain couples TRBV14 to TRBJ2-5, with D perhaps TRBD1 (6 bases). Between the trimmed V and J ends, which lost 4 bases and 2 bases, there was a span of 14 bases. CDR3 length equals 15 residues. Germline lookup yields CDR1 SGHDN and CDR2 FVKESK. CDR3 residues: CASSRRQAYQETQYF. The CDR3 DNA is TGTGCCAGCAGCCGTCGACAGGCATATCAAGAGACCCAGTACTTC.

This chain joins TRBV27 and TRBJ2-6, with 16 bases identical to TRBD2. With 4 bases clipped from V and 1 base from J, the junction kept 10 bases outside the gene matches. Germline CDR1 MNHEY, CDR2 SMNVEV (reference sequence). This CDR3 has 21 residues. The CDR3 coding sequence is TGTGCCAGCAGTTCCCCCGGGACTAGCGGGAGGGCCTGGTCTGGGGCCAACGTCCTGACTTTC. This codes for CASSSPGTSGRAWSGANVLTF.

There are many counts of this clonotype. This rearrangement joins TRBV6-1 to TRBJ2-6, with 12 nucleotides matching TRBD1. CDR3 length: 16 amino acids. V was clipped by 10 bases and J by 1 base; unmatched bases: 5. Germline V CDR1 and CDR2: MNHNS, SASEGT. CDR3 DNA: TGTGCCACCGCGGGACAGGGGGCTTCTGGGGCCAACGTCCTGACTTTC. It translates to CATAGQGASGANVLTF.

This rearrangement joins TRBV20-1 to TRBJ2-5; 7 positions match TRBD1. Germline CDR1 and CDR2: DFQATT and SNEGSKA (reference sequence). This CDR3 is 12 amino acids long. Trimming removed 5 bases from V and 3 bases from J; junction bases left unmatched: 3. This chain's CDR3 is CSAPGTEETQYF. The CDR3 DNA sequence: TGCAGTGCTCCCGGGACAGAAGAGACCCAGTACTTC.

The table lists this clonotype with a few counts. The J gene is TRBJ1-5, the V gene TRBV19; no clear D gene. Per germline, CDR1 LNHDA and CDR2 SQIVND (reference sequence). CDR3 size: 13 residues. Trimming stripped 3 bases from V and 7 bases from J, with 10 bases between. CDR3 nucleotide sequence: TGTGCCAGTAGTATTGGGCCAAGGCAGCCCCAGCATTTT. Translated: CASSIGPRQPQHF.

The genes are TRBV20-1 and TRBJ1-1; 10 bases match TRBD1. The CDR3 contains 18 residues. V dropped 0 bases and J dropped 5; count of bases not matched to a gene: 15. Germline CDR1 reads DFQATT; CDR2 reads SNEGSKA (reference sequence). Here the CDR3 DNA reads TGCAGTGCTAGAGATCTCTCGGACAGGGGGAGTTGGGGAACTGAAGCTTTCTTT. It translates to CSARDLSDRGSWGTEAFF.

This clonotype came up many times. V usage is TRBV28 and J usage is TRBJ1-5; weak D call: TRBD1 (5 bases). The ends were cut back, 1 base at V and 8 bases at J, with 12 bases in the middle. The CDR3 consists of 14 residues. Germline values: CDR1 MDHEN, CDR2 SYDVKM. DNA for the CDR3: TGTGCCAGCAGTTTATCAGGGCCAGATAAGCCCCAGCATTTT. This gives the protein CASSLSGPDKPQHF. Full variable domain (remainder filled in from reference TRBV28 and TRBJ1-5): DVKVTQSSRYLVKRTGEKVFLECVQDMDHENMFWYRQDPGLGLRLIYFSYDVKMKEKGDIPEGYSVSREKKERFSLILESASTNQTSMYLCASSLSGPDKPQHFGDGTRLSIL.

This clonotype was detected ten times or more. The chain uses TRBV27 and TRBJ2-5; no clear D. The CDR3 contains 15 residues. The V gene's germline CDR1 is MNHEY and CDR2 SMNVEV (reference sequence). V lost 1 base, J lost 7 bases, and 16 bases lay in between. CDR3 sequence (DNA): TGTGCCAGCAGTTTATGGTCCAGACAAAGAGCGACCCAGTACTTC. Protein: CASSLWSRQRATQYF.

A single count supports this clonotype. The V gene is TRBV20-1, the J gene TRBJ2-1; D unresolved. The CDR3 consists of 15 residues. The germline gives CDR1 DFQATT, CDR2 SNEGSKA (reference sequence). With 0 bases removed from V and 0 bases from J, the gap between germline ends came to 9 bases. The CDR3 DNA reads TGCAGTGCTAGAGATCCAGCAGGCTCCTACAATGAGCAGTTCTTC. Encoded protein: CSARDPAGSYNEQFF.

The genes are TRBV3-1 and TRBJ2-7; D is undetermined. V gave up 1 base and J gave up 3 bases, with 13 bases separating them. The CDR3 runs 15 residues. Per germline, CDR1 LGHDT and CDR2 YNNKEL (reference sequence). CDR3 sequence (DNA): TGTGCCAGCAGCCAAGGATCCGAAGTAAGCTACGAGCAGTACTTC. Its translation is CASSQGSEVSYEQYF.